Below are 20 T cell receptor beta chains sequenced from a single sample in a study of blood T cells in healthy people across ages. A second about 6 to 11 cycle PCR used barcoded and J-beta primers. TCRdb reprocessed the 5' RACE reads with MiXCR, giving one entry per CDR3 protein. The table records about 1.5 million distinct CDR3 sequences, approximately 39% of them present only once. Sample: blood. These receptors were taken from a young woman in good health.

This rearrangement joins TRBV5-1 to TRBJ1-1; D might be TRBD1 (5 bases). Trimming removed 5 bases from V and 2 bases from J, with 16 bases in between. Looked up from germline, CDR1 is SGHRS and CDR2 is YFSETQ. This CDR3 has 15 amino acids. The CDR3 region is CASSDAGRLNTEAFF. For the CDR3, the DNA is TGCGCCAGCAGTGACGCAGGGCGCTTAAACACTGAAGCTTTCTTT. The whole variable domain, remainder taken from reference TRBV5-1 and TRBJ1-1, is KAGVTQTPRYLIKTRGQQVTLSCSPISGHRSVSWYQQTPGQGLQFLFEYFSETQRNKGNFPGRFSGRQFSNSRSEMNVSTLELGDSALYLCASSDAGRLNTEAFFGQGTRLTVV.

The chain joins TRBV5-1 to TRBJ1-2; 8 bases fit TRBD1. Trimming at V came to 3 bases and at J to 3 bases, leaving 7 bases not matched to a gene. Germline loops: CDR1 SGHRS, CDR2 YFSETQ. This CDR3 has 15 amino acids. CDR3 sequence reads: CASSWTGSYDYGYTF. For the CDR3, the DNA is TGCGCCAGCAGCTGGACAGGGAGCTACGACTATGGCTACACCTTC.

CDR3 sequence: CASSFLLAVGHNEQYF. CDR3 nucleotide sequence: TGCGCCAGCAGCTTCCTGCTAGCGGTGGGACACAATGAGCAGTACTTC. V usage is TRBV5-1 and J usage is TRBJ2-5; tentatively, D is TRBD2 (7 bases). Trimming removed 2 bases at V and 11 bases at J, with 25 bases between. The CDR3 has 16 residues. Germline CDR1 SGHRS, CDR2 YFSETQ.

This clonotype was found a few times. This chain connects TRBV11-1 to TRBJ2-1; D is undetermined. Per the germline V gene, CDR1 is SGHAT and CDR2 is FQDESV (reference sequence). The length of the CDR3 is 16 residues. Trimming took 2 bases from V and 5 from J, leaving 16 bases between them. The CDR3 loop reads CASSLIQWRGNNEQFF. The CDR3 DNA sequence: TGTGCCAGCAGCTTAATCCAGTGGCGAGGAAACAATGAGCAGTTCTTC.

The CDR3 protein is CASSLGLVGVQPQHF. The CDR3 DNA reads as TGTGCCAGCTCACTTGGACTGGTTGGGGTTCAGCCCCAGCATTTT. The chain links TRBV18 to TRBJ1-5; D is undetermined. The CDR3 has 15 residues. V gave up 4 bases and J gave up 6 bases, with 16 bases separating them. Germline CDR1 reads KGHSH; CDR2 reads LQKENI.

A word on this clonotype: Since a much larger clone is just one base distant, this may be a read error. The V gene is TRBV5-1, the J gene TRBJ2-7; no definite D call. The germline gives CDR1 SGHRS, CDR2 YFSETQ. The CDR3 totals 14 residues. Between the trimmed V and J ends, which lost 3 bases and 0 bases, there was a span of 10 bases. As DNA, the CDR3 is TGCGCCAGCAGCTCGGAACTCAGCTCCTACGAGCAGTACTTC. It encodes CASSSELSSYEQYF. The full variable domain, in which reference TRBV5-1 and TRBJ2-7 provide the parts outside the CDR3, is KAGVTQTPRYLIKTRGQQVTLSCSPISGHRSVSWYQQTPGQGLQFLFEYFSETQRNKGNFPGRFSGRQFSNSRSEMNVSTLELGDSALYLCASSSELSSYEQYFGPGTRLTVT.

A few counts support this clonotype. One end of the junction is discordant with germline, which a read error may explain. V usage is TRBV2 and J usage is TRBJ2-1, with 13 bases fitting TRBD2. Germline CDR1 SNHLY, CDR2 FYNNEI. The CDR3 sequence is 16 residues long. CDR3 sequence (DNA): TGTGCCAGCAGTAGGGGGACTAGCGGGAATTACAATAAGCAGTTCTTC. Residues: CASSRGTSGNYNKQFF.

This chain connects TRBV20-1 to TRBJ1-2; TRBD1 aligns across 9 bases. The V gene end was trimmed by 6 bases and the J gene end by 8 bases; junction bases not matched to a gene: 4. Germline-derived CDR1 and CDR2 are DFQATT and SNEGSKA (reference sequence). CDR3 length: 11 amino acids. CDR3 coding DNA: TGCAGTGCCTCGGACAGGGGAGGCTACACCTTC. It specifies CSASDRGGYTF.

The chain links TRBV2 to TRBJ1-1, with 7 bases aligning to TRBD1. The germline gives CDR1 SNHLY, CDR2 FYNNEI. The CDR3 is 13 amino acids. Unmatched junction bases numbered 4, after V lost 5 bases and J lost 4 bases. The CDR3: CASSTGESTEAFF. DNA of the CDR3: TGTGCCAGCAGTACAGGGGAGAGCACTGAAGCTTTCTTT. The complete variable domain, with remaining parts taken from reference TRBV2 and TRBJ1-1, reads EPEVTQTPSHQVTQMGQEVILRCVPISNHLYFYWYRQILGQKVEFLVSFYNNEISEKSEIFDDQFSVERPDGSNFTLKIRSTKLEDSAMYFCASSTGESTEAFFGQGTRLTVV.

To note about this clonotype: This could be a read error, since a much larger clone is one nucleotide away. This chain joins TRBV5-5 and TRBJ2-7; TRBD1 agrees at 8 bases. The CDR3 spans 14 residues. CDR1 and CDR2 (germline): SGHKS, YYEKEE (reference sequence). The J segment lost 3 bases and the V segment lost 5 bases, leaving 7 bases of the junction unmatched. The DNA for the CDR3 is TGTGCCAGCAGATTCGGACAGGGATACTACGAGCAGTACTTC. This gives the protein CASRFGQGYYEQYF.

On this clonotype: A read error may account for a junction end that differs from germline. J is TRBJ1-5 and V is TRBV20-1, with D perhaps matching TRBD1 (5 bases). Germline-derived CDR1 and CDR2 are DFQATT and SNEGSKA (reference sequence). CDR3 size: 12 residues. The CDR3 loop reads CSATGDYQSQHF. CDR3 DNA sequence: TGCAGTGCTACGGGGGACTATCAGTCCCAGCATTTT.

The V gene is TRBV9, the J gene TRBJ2-5; tentative D call: TRBD2 (6 bases). The ends were cut back, 3 bases at V and 0 bases at J, with 9 bases in the middle. This CDR3 spans 14 amino acids. CDR1 and CDR2 (germline): SGDLS, YYNGEE. In DNA, the CDR3 is TGTGCCAGCAGCGACGGAGGGTACCAAGAGACCCAGTACTTC. Its protein is CASSDGGYQETQYF.

DNA for the CDR3: TGCGCCAGCGGCGTAAAGGGGGATAGTGAAAAACTGTTTTTT. This encodes CASGVKGDSEKLFF. The chain joins TRBV4-1 to TRBJ1-4; TRBD1 is a possible D gene (6 bases). Germline V gene data show CDR1 as MGHRA and CDR2 as YSYEKL. V lost 8 bases and J 7 bases, leaving 17 bases between the germline ends. The length of the CDR3 is 14 residues.

This sequence joins TRBV9 and TRBJ1-4, with D tentatively TRBD1 (6 bases). Looked up from germline, CDR1 is SGDLS and CDR2 is YYNGEE. V was shortened by 2 bases and J by 7 bases, with 15 bases between the two germline ends. The CDR3 length is 15 residues. This CDR3 reads CASSVRGHNVEKLFF. CDR3 DNA: TGTGCCAGCAGCGTGAGGGGACACAATGTTGAAAAACTGTTTTTT.

This sequence joins TRBV6-2 or TRBV6-3 and TRBJ1-1; 12 bases line up with TRBD1. The CDR3 extends over 16 amino acids. V was pared by 5 bases and J by 3 bases, with 7 bases of the junction left unmatched. Germline assignment: CDR1 MNHEY and CDR2 SVGEGT. CDR3 bases: TGTGCCAGCAGTCCCGGGACAGGGGGCGGTTACACTGAAGCTTTCTTT. Translation: CASSPGTGGGYTEAFF.

This clonotype was seen a handful of times. The chain employs TRBV25-1 and TRBJ1-1; 8 positions agree with TRBD1. The CDR3 loop spans 14 amino acids. J was trimmed by 4 bases and V by 7 bases; bases with no gene match: 8. Germline V gives CDR1 MGHDK, CDR2 SYGVNS. This CDR3 reads CASTMAGGLTEAFF. CDR3 bases: TGTGCCAGCACCATGGCAGGGGGCCTCACTGAAGCTTTCTTT. Full variable domain (remainder filled in from reference TRBV25-1 and TRBJ1-1): EADIYQTPRYLVIGTGKKITLECSQTMGHDKMYWYQQDPGMELHLIHYSYGVNSTEKGDLSSESTVSRIRTEHFPLTLESARPSHTSQYLCASTMAGGLTEAFFGQGTRLTVV.

The rearrangement uses TRBV7-2 and TRBJ2-3; 15 bases agree with TRBD2. This CDR3 comprises 15 residues. The germline V gene has CDR1 SGHTA and CDR2 FQGNSA. V lost 7 bases to trimming and J lost 5 bases; unmatched junction nucleotides: 4. The CDR3 DNA is TGTGCCAGCACCCGGACTAGCGGGAGGGTAGATACGCAGTATTTT. Its protein is CASTRTSGRVDTQYF.

This rearrangement joins TRBV5-6 to TRBJ2-4, with 7 positions matching TRBD1. The CDR3 runs 16 residues. With 3 bases clipped from V and 1 base from J, the junction kept 7 bases outside the gene matches. CDR1 and CDR2 from the germline V gene are SGHDT and YYEEEE. The CDR3 is CASSYGTVLAKNIQYF. The CDR3 DNA reads as TGTGCCAGCAGCTACGGGACAGTTTTGGCCAAAAACATTCAGTACTTC.

This clonotype appeared a single time. The CDR3 DNA reads TGTGCCAGCAGTGAGATCCAGGTCCTAGAGCAGTACTTC. Its translation is CASSEIQVLEQYF. The chain recombines TRBV2 with TRBJ2-7; D call uncertain. The CDR3 is made up of 13 amino acids. CDR1 is SNHLY and CDR2 is FYNNEI in the germline V gene. V gave up 3 bases and J gave up 7 bases, with 13 bases separating them.

This clonotype was recorded a few times. The chain couples TRBV27 to TRBJ2-1, with D tentatively TRBD1 or TRBD2 (5 bases each). Looked up from germline, CDR1 is MNHEY and CDR2 is SMNVEV (reference sequence). The CDR3 extends over 14 amino acids. The CDR3, as DNA: TGTGCAAGTACCGCAGGGACCCACCACAATGAGCAGTTCTTC. It codes for CASTAGTHHNEQFF.